Detailed here is one T cell receptor (beta chain). Germline-derived CDR1 and CDR2 are SGHTA and FQGNSA. The CDR3 loop spans 16 amino acids. V lost 3 bases, J lost 4 bases, and 18 bases lay in between. Repertoires were generated with immunoSEQ multiplex PCR, while TCRdb's copy carries only in-frame clones and drops some. This table has some 320,000 clones, around 87% appearing once. This entry comes from a study of blood T cell repertoires in COVID-19. At the level of the study: Acute-phase and convalescent COVID-19 samples originated in the United States, Italy and Spain.

The receptor comes from a woman between 50 and 59 years old who had recovered from COVID-19. The V call is TRBV7-2, the J call TRBJ1-1, with D possibly TRBD1 on 5 matching bases. Sequenced material: peripheral blood. The CDR3, as DNA: TGTGCCAGCAGCTTTTCGGGGGACGTGGGTTCCACTGAAGCTTTCTTT. Protein: CASSFSGDVGSTEAFF.